This TCR beta chain emerged from a study of T-cell memory formation after mild COVID-19. Regarding the study as a whole: Some SARS-CoV-2-responding clones were already detected in memory before infection. CD4+ contracting clones were found mainly in CM and EM, and CD8+ ones in EMRA. The study found balanced CD4/CD8 in clones contracting day 15 to 85 and a CD4+ lean in later expanders.

About this clonotype itself: Its antigen remains unidentified.

Germline loops: CDR1 KGHDR, CDR2 SFDVKD. The CDR3 is made up of 15 amino acids. The ends lost 4 bases at V and 1 base at J; junction bases unmatched: 5. UMIs and sample barcodes were carried by the TCR alpha and TCR beta cDNA libraries that 5'RACE produced using constant-segment primers. TCRdb reprocessed the 5' RACE reads via MiXCR and lists one record per CDR3 protein. Counted here are almost 250,000 distinct CDR3 sequences, 15% occurring once; the ten biggest clones make up more than 2%. The specimen was PBMCs or a T cell subset sorted from them (not recorded which). The genes are TRBV24-1 and TRBJ2-5; 7 bases map to TRBD2. This TCR derives from an adult woman who had mild COVID-19 (a few samples of this study predate the infection). Cell type and time point are not known. The CDR3 DNA sequence: TGTGCCACCAGTGACCCTACTAGCGTCCAAGAGACCCAGTACTTC. This gives the protein CATSDPTSVQETQYF.